The 27 T cell receptor beta chains below come from one sample, sequenced in a study of post-analysis software for immune sequencing data. Antigens for these TCRs are unknown. cDNA libraries of TCR beta carried unique molecular identifiers. TCRdb independently ran MiXCR on the PCR reads; one entry per CDR3 protein. The profile shows about 380,000 distinct CDR3 sequences, roughly 38% of them singletons. Study-level findings and limits: Higher frequency in patients than in controls was seen for roughly five TRBV segments, with TRBV5-6, TRBV5-1 and TRBV20-1 among them.

Sequenced sample: blood. The source of these receptors is a girl aged 10 to 17 with multiple sclerosis.

The chain employs TRBV6-2 or TRBV6-3 and TRBJ1-6; D not resolved. V gave up 0 bases and J gave up 9 bases, with 6 bases separating them. The CDR3 sequence is 13 residues long. Germline CDR1 and CDR2: MNHEY and SVGEGT. The CDR3 spells CASSYSKSSPLHF. CDR3 bases: TGTGCCAGCAGTTACTCGAAGAGTTCACCCCTCCACTTT.

Regarding this clonotype: The junction does not match germline at one end; this may be a read error. The V and J genes are TRBV6-2 or TRBV6-3 and TRBJ2-3; perhaps TRBD2 as D (7 bases). This CDR3 spans 14 amino acids. The germline V gene has CDR1 MNHEY and CDR2 SVGEGT. The CDR3 loop reads CASSYPGGTDTEYF. DNA for the CDR3: TGTGCCAGCAGCTACCCGGGGGGCACAGATACGGAGTATTTT.

On this clonotype: A much larger clone lies one base from this, so it may be a read error. The chain couples TRBV7-9 to TRBJ2-1; TRBD2 aligns across 9 bases. CDR3 length equals 16 residues. V gave up 1 base and J gave up 3 bases; unmatched junction bases: 4. The germline V gene encodes CDR1 SEHNR and CDR2 FQNEAQ (reference sequence). Here the CDR3 reads CASSLGGGGVYNEQFF. Written as DNA, the CDR3 is TGTGCCAGCAGCTTAGGTGGCGGGGGGGTCTACAATGAGCAGTTCTTC.

The chain is built from TRBV3-1 and TRBJ2-1; D is unclear. The germline V gene has CDR1 LGHDT and CDR2 YNNKEL (reference sequence). The CDR3 runs 14 residues. Trimming cost V 0 bases and J 2 bases, with 5 bases left between them. The CDR3 DNA follows: TGTGCCAGCAGCCAAGATCACACCTACAATGAGCAGTTCTTC. Translating it yields CASSQDHTYNEQFF.

The V and J genes are TRBV7-9 and TRBJ2-1; D may be TRBD1 or TRBD2 (5 bases each). The CDR3 sequence is 14 residues long. The V end was cut by 1 base, the J end by 9 bases, with 13 bases between. Germline loops: CDR1 SEHNR, CDR2 FQNEAQ (reference sequence). The CDR3 DNA reads as TGTGCCAGCAGCTTAGAAGGGGCAGAGGGTGAGCAGTTCTTC. As protein: CASSLEGAEGEQFF.

This clonotype was detected a few times. The junction does not match germline at one end; this may be a read error. The chain employs TRBV6-4 and TRBJ1-2; tentatively, D is TRBD1 (5 bases). Per germline, CDR1 MRHNA and CDR2 SNTAGT. The CDR3 is 15 residues long. The CDR3, as DNA: TGTGCCAGCAGAGACTCTTCGCGGGGGGACTATGGCTACACCTTC. Protein sequence: CASRDSSRGDYGYTF.

V gene TRBV12-3 or TRBV12-4 combines with J gene TRBJ2-1; TRBD2 agrees at 8 bases. V was clipped by 5 bases and J by 3 bases; unmatched bases: 15. There are 18 residues in the CDR3. The CDR3 nucleotides are TGTGCCAGCAGTCAAGACCCCGACCCGGGACTAGGCTACAATGAGCAGTTCTTC. It encodes CASSQDPDPGLGYNEQFF.

This clonotype showed up just a few times. This chain connects TRBV7-2 to TRBJ1-2; D remains ambiguous. The CDR3 is 14 residues long. Germline CDR1 is SGHTA and CDR2 is FQGNSA. Trimming shortened V by 6 bases and J by 0 bases, and 11 bases separated the two germline ends. The CDR3 protein is CASRTGGTNYGYTF. DNA of the CDR3: TGTGCCAGCAGGACGGGAGGAACTAACTATGGCTACACCTTC.

As concerns this clonotype: This may come from a read error, since a much larger clone is one base off. The chain employs TRBV12-3 or TRBV12-4 and TRBJ1-1; D is uncertain. The CDR3 extends over 14 amino acids. Trimming took off 4 bases at V and 4 bases at J, with 13 bases between the two ends. The CDR3 loop is CASSYFMTITEAFF. Written as DNA, the CDR3 is TGTGCCAGCAGTTACTTCATGACGATCACTGAAGCTTTCTTT.

This clonotype was found a few times. V gene TRBV13 combines with J gene TRBJ1-6; D is undetermined. This CDR3 contains 14 residues. Between the trimmed V and J ends, which lost 5 bases and 8 bases, there was a span of 13 bases. Germline CDR1 is PRHDT and CDR2 is FYEKMQ (reference sequence). The CDR3 bases are TGTGCCAGCAGCCTCCGAGACCCGGATTCACCCCTCCACTTT. Residues: CASSLRDPDSPLHF.

This sequence joins TRBV7-2 and TRBJ2-1; tentatively, D is TRBD1 or TRBD2 (6 bases each). CDR1 is SGHTA, CDR2 FQGNSA, per germline. The CDR3 consists of 14 residues. V gave up 1 base and J gave up 6 bases, with 10 bases separating them. The CDR3 nucleotides are TGTGCCAGCAGCTTAGGGGGGGCTTTCAATGAGCAGTTCTTC. It encodes CASSLGGAFNEQFF.

There are a few counts of this clonotype. This chain uses TRBV7-2 with TRBJ2-1; D unclear. V gave up 1 base and J gave up 10 bases, with 20 bases separating them. The CDR3 spans 16 residues. Germline CDR1 and CDR2: SGHTA and FQGNSA. The CDR3: CASSLVGAKGLVEQFF. CDR3 DNA: TGTGCCAGCAGCTTAGTTGGTGCAAAAGGGCTCGTCGAGCAGTTCTTC.

This rearrangement joins TRBV20-1 to TRBJ2-2, with D possibly TRBD2 on 6 matching bases. The length of the CDR3 is 17 residues. Germline lookup yields CDR1 DFQATT and CDR2 SNEGSKA (reference sequence). Trimming shortened V by 0 bases and J by 0 bases, and 14 bases separated the two germline ends. The CDR3 loop reads CSARDGGEPSNTGELFF. For the CDR3, the DNA is TGCAGTGCTAGAGACGGCGGGGAGCCCTCGAACACCGGGGAGCTGTTTTTT.

The rearrangement links TRBV7-3 to TRBJ1-2; possibly TRBD1 for D (5 bases). CDR1 SGHTA and CDR2 FQGTGA come from the germline V gene. V lost 6 bases to trimming and J lost 4 bases, with 12 bases between them. CDR3 length equals 13 residues. The chain's CDR3 is CASSPTACYGYTF. The CDR3 bases are TGTGCCAGCAGTCCGACAGCCTGCTATGGCTACACCTTC.

The V gene is TRBV4-2, the J gene TRBJ1-2, with D unclear. V gave up 0 bases and J gave up 4 bases, with 9 bases separating them. The CDR3 runs 14 residues. The germline CDR1 and CDR2 sequences are LGHNA and YNFKEQ. The CDR3 reads CASSQDLLFYGYTF. In DNA form, the CDR3 reads TGTGCCAGCAGCCAAGATCTGTTATTCTATGGCTACACCTTC.

The chain combines TRBV7-9 with TRBJ1-1; TRBD1 is a possible D gene (5 bases). There are 16 residues in the CDR3. The ends were cut back, 4 bases at V and 0 bases at J, with 15 bases in the middle. The V gene's germline CDR1 is SEHNR and CDR2 FQNEAQ (reference sequence). In DNA, the CDR3 is TGTGCCAGCAGCTCCGGGACCCTCGGAATGAACACTGAAGCTTTCTTT. Its translation is CASSSGTLGMNTEAFF.

The chain carries TRBV7-2 and TRBJ2-5; unclear D gene. This CDR3 comprises 16 residues. Germline-derived CDR1 and CDR2 are SGHTA and FQGNSA. The V end was cut by 4 bases, the J end by 2 bases, with 17 bases between. Written as DNA, the CDR3 is TGTGCCAGCAGCTCCATGACCAACAACCTGCAAGAGACCCAGTACTTC. Amino acid sequence: CASSSMTNNLQETQYF.

The CDR3 reads CASSLTGTQKRYGYTF. For the CDR3, the DNA is TGTGCCAGCAGTTTAACCGGGACCCAAAAAAGATATGGCTACACCTTC. The V gene is TRBV28, the J gene TRBJ1-2; possible D gene TRBD1, 5 bases. The CDR3 covers 16 residues. CDR1 and CDR2 (germline): MDHEN, SYDVKM. The V and J ends lost 2 bases and 5 bases respectively, with 18 bases between them.

This clonotype turned up a few times. V gene TRBV12-3 or TRBV12-4 combines with J gene TRBJ1-2; no reliable D call. Trimming removed 2 bases at V and 1 base at J, with 5 bases between. The CDR3 runs to 13 residues. The CDR3, as DNA: TGTGCCAGCAGTTTATTCGATAACTATGGCTACACCTTC. As protein: CASSLFDNYGYTF.

The chain couples TRBV13 to TRBJ2-5; 10 bases fit TRBD1. The CDR3 extends over 15 amino acids. Germline V lookup: CDR1 PRHDT, CDR2 FYEKMQ (reference sequence). The V gene end was trimmed by 3 bases and the J gene end by 4 bases; junction bases not matched to a gene: 5. The CDR3: CASSFRDRGGETQYF. The CDR3 DNA sequence: TGTGCCAGCAGCTTTAGGGACAGGGGAGGAGAGACCCAGTACTTC.

This chain uses TRBV4-1 with TRBJ1-4, with 9 bases aligning to TRBD1. The V gene's germline CDR1 is MGHRA and CDR2 YSYEKL. Losses at the gene ends were 3 bases for V and 4 bases for J; bases not matched to a gene: 3. This CDR3 is 15 amino acids long. CDR3 sequence: CASSQPGQGNEKLFF. In DNA, the CDR3 is TGCGCCAGCAGCCAGCCGGGACAGGGTAATGAAAAACTGTTTTTT.

The chain joins TRBV6-2 or TRBV6-3 to TRBJ2-3; perhaps TRBD1 as D (5 bases). The CDR3 is 15 residues long. CDR1 and CDR2 (germline): MNHEY, SVGEGT. The germline V and J ends were trimmed by 7 bases and 3 bases, with 17 bases remaining between them. CDR3 DNA sequence: TGTGCCAGCACCCCTGACGGCAGGGATACAGATACGCAGTATTTT. Amino acids: CASTPDGRDTDTQYF.

The chain has TRBV12-3 or TRBV12-4 and TRBJ1-1, with D unclear. The CDR3 length is 14 residues. The germline V and J ends were trimmed by 2 bases and 6 bases, with 13 bases remaining between them. The CDR3 coding sequence is TGTGCCAGCAGTTTATACACGGGTTTCCCTGAAGCTTTCTTT. Protein: CASSLYTGFPEAFF.

This chain uses TRBV28 with TRBJ2-7; tentatively, D is TRBD1 (5 bases). The V end was cut by 3 bases, the J end by 3 bases, with 15 bases between. This CDR3 spans 15 amino acids. Germline loops: CDR1 MDHEN, CDR2 SYDVKM. The CDR3 DNA reads as TGTGCCAGCAGTTTGCAGGTGGGGCCGAACTACGAGCAGTACTTC. It encodes CASSLQVGPNYEQYF.

V is TRBV20-1 and J is TRBJ2-3; D gene unclear. V was cut by 4 bases and J by 4 bases, with 9 bases left in between. The CDR3 totals 12 residues. The germline V gene encodes CDR1 DFQATT and CDR2 SNEGSKA (reference sequence). The CDR3 is CSANQQSDTQYF. CDR3 coding DNA: TGCAGTGCTAACCAACAGTCAGATACGCAGTATTTT.

J is TRBJ2-7 and V is TRBV12-3 or TRBV12-4, with TRBD1 matching 10 bases. The CDR3 consists of 13 residues. Trimming took 5 bases from V and 5 from J; bases not matched to a gene: 3. The CDR3 nucleotides are TGTGCCAGCAGTGACAGGGGGCTCAACGAGCAGTACTTC. It encodes CASSDRGLNEQYF.

This clonotype was seen only a few times. The V call is TRBV6-2 or TRBV6-3, the J call TRBJ2-1, with a weak D call TRBD2 (6 bases). With 4 bases removed from V and 2 bases from J, the gap between germline ends came to 12 bases. CDR3 length: 15 residues. Germline assignment: CDR1 MNHEY and CDR2 SVGEGT. This CDR3 reads CASSSDGGPYNEQFF. CDR3 coding DNA: TGTGCCAGCAGTTCTGACGGGGGACCCTACAATGAGCAGTTCTTC.